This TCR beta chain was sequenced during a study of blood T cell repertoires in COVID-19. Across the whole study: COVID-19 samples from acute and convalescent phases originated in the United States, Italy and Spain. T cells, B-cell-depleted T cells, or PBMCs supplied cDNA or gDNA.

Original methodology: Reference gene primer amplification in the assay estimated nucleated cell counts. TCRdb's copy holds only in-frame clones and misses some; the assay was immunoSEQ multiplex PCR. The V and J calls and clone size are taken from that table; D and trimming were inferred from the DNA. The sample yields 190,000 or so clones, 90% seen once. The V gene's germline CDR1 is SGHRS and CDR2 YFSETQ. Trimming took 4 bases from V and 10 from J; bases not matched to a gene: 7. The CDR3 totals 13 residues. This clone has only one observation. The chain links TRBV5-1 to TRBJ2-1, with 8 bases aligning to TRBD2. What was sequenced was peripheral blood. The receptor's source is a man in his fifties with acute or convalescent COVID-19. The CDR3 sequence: CASSHGLAGEQFF. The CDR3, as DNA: TGCGCCAGCAGCCACGGACTAGCCGGCGAGCAGTTCTTC.